The clone carrying this T cell receptor (beta chain) has just a few counts. Reverse transcription of extracted RNA yielded cDNA, which provided the sequencing template. The data were produced by immunoSEQ multiplex PCR, yet TCRdb's version contains in-frame clones alone and is incomplete. The sample includes about 64,000 clones, about 44% seen only once; the top ten take roughly 51%. The CDR3 totals 14 residues. Germline V gives CDR1 SGHRS, CDR2 YFSETQ. The V end was cut by 4 bases, the J end by 8 bases, with 16 bases between. The data are from a study of CD8+ T cells in alopecia areata. The sequence came from a human donor with alopecia areata. This sequence joins TRBV5-1 and TRBJ2-1, with D unclear. Input material: NKG2D-low CD8+ T cells sorted from blood. The CDR3 is CASSPSGVVDEQFF. CDR3 bases: TGCGCCAGCAGCCCAAGTGGGGTTGTGGATGAGCAGTTCTTC.